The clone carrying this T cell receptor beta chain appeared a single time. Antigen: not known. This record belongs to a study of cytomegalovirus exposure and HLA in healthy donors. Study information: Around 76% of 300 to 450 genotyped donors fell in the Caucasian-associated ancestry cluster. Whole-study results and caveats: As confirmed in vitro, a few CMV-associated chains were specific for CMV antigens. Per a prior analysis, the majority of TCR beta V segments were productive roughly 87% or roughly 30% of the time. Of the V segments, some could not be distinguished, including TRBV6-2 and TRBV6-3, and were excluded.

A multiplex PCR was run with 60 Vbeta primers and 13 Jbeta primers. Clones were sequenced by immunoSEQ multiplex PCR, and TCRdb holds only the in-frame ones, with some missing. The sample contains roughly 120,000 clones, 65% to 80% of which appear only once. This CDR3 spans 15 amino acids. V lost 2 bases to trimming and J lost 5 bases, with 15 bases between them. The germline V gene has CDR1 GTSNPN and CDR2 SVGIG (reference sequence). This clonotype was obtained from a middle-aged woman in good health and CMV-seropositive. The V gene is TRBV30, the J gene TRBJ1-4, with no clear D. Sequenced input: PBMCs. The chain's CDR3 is CAWSRVRAENEKLFF. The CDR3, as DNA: TGTGCCTGGAGTAGGGTGCGGGCAGAGAATGAAAAACTGTTTTTT.